This T cell receptor (beta chain) was found in a study of regulatory T cells in long-lasting Graves disease. Study conclusions and caveats: Persistent Graves' patients had lower TCR diversity than newly diagnosed ones.

Time point: newly diagnosed GD, antithyroid drugs for less than 3 months. RNA isolated from PBMCs was used to make the TCR library. Graves' disease diagnosis followed American Thyroid Association guidelines. Looked up from germline, CDR1 is DFQATT and CDR2 is SNEGSKA (reference sequence). The germline V and J ends were trimmed by 4 bases and 0 bases, with 10 bases remaining between them. The CDR3 sequence is 14 residues long. This clonotype was seen a handful of times. Its target is unknown. Arm-PCR with iRepertoire HTBI primers amplified the CDR3 regions for these TCR beta libraries. TCRdb ran MiXCR on the multiplex PCR reads and lists one entry per CDR3 protein. The sample shows approximately 400,000 distinct CDR3 sequences, over 12% of them seen only once. This sample also belongs to another study, concerning T cells in Graves' hyperthyroidism and ophthalmopathy. That source notes: An initial round of RT-PCR targeting the TCR CDR3 relied on the HTBI primer set.

Here the sequenced sample was peripheral blood mononuclear cells (PBMCs), taken at new diagnosis, from a patient treated with antithyroid drugs. The TCR originated in a woman aged 40-49 years with Graves disease. V and J are TRBV20-1 and TRBJ1-3, with a weak D call TRBD1 (6 bases). The CDR3 loop is CSATPGVSGNTIYF. The CDR3 coding sequence is TGCAGTGCTACCCCAGGGGTCTCTGGAAACACCATATATTTT.